This TCR beta chain was found in a study of cytomegalovirus exposure and HLA in healthy donors. Study outcomes and limitations: The authors listed about 170 TCR beta chains as cytomegalovirus-associated.

V dropped 5 bases and J dropped 7; count of bases not matched to a gene: 5. Per germline, CDR1 MNHNY and CDR2 SVGAGI (reference sequence). There are 13 residues in the CDR3. The PCR contained 60 Vbeta and 13 Jbeta primers. This table comes from immunoSEQ multiplex PCR, and its TCRdb copy is limited to in-frame clones, with some not included. The data show roughly 150,000 clones, approximately 82% seen once. For this clone: The antigen remains undetermined.

The chain couples TRBV6-6 to TRBJ1-2; TRBD1 matches 9 bases. Sequencing was carried out using PBMCs. This clonotype was sampled from a man between 18 and 35 years old in good health and CMV-seropositive. CDR3 residues: CASSLGQGLGYTF. The CDR3 DNA reads as TGTGCCAGCAGTCTGGGACAGGGTCTTGGCTACACCTTC.